The clone carrying this T cell receptor beta chain has only one observation. These data belong to a study of blood T cell repertoires in COVID-19. Study details: PBMCs, B-cell-depleted T cells, or T cells provided the cDNA or gDNA that made up the material.

This CDR3 contains 15 residues. V was pared by 5 bases and J by 3 bases, with 6 bases of the junction left unmatched. Germline V lookup: CDR1 MNHEY, CDR2 SVGAGI. In the original workflow: Scientists estimated how many nucleated cells there were by amplifying reference gene primers. Profiled with immunoSEQ multiplex PCR; TCRdb holds only in-frame clones, not every one. V and J calls plus clone size are reproduced from that table; the DNA served to infer D and trimming. The sample shows 120,000 or so clones, 85% to 90% of them seen only once. The sample taken for sequencing was peripheral blood. The clonotype was recovered from a man in his 70s with active or convalescent COVID-19. J is TRBJ2-2 and V is TRBV6-5, with 7 bases fitting TRBD1. The chain's CDR3 is CASSKDRTYTGELFF. For the CDR3, the DNA is TGTGCCAGCAGTAAGGACAGGACTTACACCGGGGAGCTGTTTTTT.